These 21 T cell receptor beta chains share one sample of origin, sequenced in a study of CD8 T cells in ankylosing spondylitis. A single record per CDR3 protein comes from TCRdb applying MiXCR to the 5' RACE reads. The sample holds 27,000 or so distinct CDR3 sequences, 7.9% seen once. Material: blood. These receptors originate from a male donor with ankylosing spondylitis or in good health (not recorded which).

The J gene is TRBJ1-4, the V gene TRBV20-1, with 12 bases that match TRBD1. With V trimmed by 1 base and J by 6 bases, 15 bases remained unmatched. The germline V gene has CDR1 DFQATT and CDR2 SNEGSKA (reference sequence). The CDR3 is 19 amino acids. The CDR3 sequence: CSARGPYRDRGQSDEKLFF. As DNA, the CDR3 is TGCAGTGCTAGAGGCCCGTACCGGGACAGGGGGCAATCGGATGAAAAACTGTTTTTT.

At least ten counts were recorded for this clonotype. The gene calls are TRBV18 and TRBJ1-5; 12 bases are a match to TRBD1. Trimming removed 3 bases from V and 5 bases from J; junction bases left unmatched: 2. CDR1 is KGHSH and CDR2 is LQKENI in the germline V gene. The CDR3 consists of 15 residues. For the CDR3, the DNA is TGTGCCAGCTCACCGGGGACAGGGGGCTATCAGCCCCAGCATTTT. It codes for CASSPGTGGYQPQHF.

The V and J genes are TRBV6-6 and TRBJ2-3; D remains unclear. The CDR3 runs to 14 residues. Trimming left V 6 bases short and J 0 bases short, with 10 bases between. Germline loops: CDR1 MNHNY, CDR2 SVGAGI (reference sequence). The CDR3 DNA reads as TGTGCCAGCAGGTCCTCGCCTAGCACAGATACGCAGTATTTT. Encoded protein: CASRSSPSTDTQYF.

This chain uses TRBV2 with TRBJ2-2; perhaps D is TRBD1 or TRBD2 (5 bases each). Germline V gives CDR1 SNHLY, CDR2 FYNNEI. V was pared by 3 bases and J by 0 bases, with 11 bases between. The CDR3 is 16 amino acids. Here the CDR3 DNA reads TGTGCCAGCAGTGACAGGTCGGGGCCGAACACCGGGGAGCTGTTTTTT. Its protein is CASSDRSGPNTGELFF.

The table lists this clonotype with many counts. The V call is TRBV2, the J call TRBJ2-7; D gene ambiguous. Germline V gene sequence: CDR1 SNHLY, CDR2 FYNNEI. V lost 6 bases and J lost 0, with 3 bases in between. The length of the CDR3 is 11 residues. CDR3 DNA sequence: TGTGCCAGCAGGAGCTCCTACGAGCAGTACTTC. Protein product: CASRSSYEQYF.

This clonotype was seen only a few times. V usage is TRBV5-1 and J usage is TRBJ2-3; maybe TRBD2 (5 bases). CDR1 is SGHRS, CDR2 YFSETQ, per germline. The CDR3 is 14 amino acids. Trimming removed 4 bases from V and 0 bases from J, with 9 bases in between. As DNA, the CDR3 is TGCGCCAGCAGCGCTAGCTCAAGCACAGATACGCAGTATTTT. Its protein product is CASSASSSTDTQYF.

This clonotype has a handful of counts. The rearrangement links TRBV4-3 to TRBJ2-3; TRBD2 matches 8 bases. Germline-derived CDR1 and CDR2 are LGHNA and YSLEER. The length of the CDR3 is 17 residues. V was pared by 0 bases and J by 4 bases, with 9 bases of the junction left unmatched. The CDR3 coding sequence is TGCGCCAGCAGCCAAGAGACGGGAGGGACTTATGCAGATACGCAGTATTTT. Its protein is CASSQETGGTYADTQYF.

This clonotype was found a few times. The chain couples TRBV6-2 or TRBV6-3 to TRBJ2-7; 10 bases are a match to TRBD2. The CDR3 runs 16 residues. Germline-derived CDR1 and CDR2 are MNHEY and SVGEGT. Trimming cost V 2 bases and J 4 bases; bases outside gene matches: 8. CDR3 bases: TGTGCCAGCAGTTACCGGGCTCTAGCGGGAGTTTACGAGCAGTACTTC. Translation gives CASSYRALAGVYEQYF.

This clonotype was picked up a small number of times. The rearrangement joins TRBV6-6 to TRBJ2-6, with D possibly being TRBD2 (6 bases). V was clipped by 6 bases and J by 0 bases, with 9 bases between them. CDR1 and CDR2 from the germline V gene are MNHNY and SVGAGI (reference sequence). The CDR3 has 15 amino acids. CDR3 region: CASREGSSGANVLTF. DNA for the CDR3: TGTGCCAGCAGGGAGGGGAGCTCTGGGGCCAACGTCCTGACTTTC.

This clonotype was detected only a few times. This chain joins TRBV6-2 or TRBV6-3 and TRBJ2-2; D is unclear. The V gene lost 6 bases and the J gene lost 4 bases, with 12 bases spanning the gap. The V gene's germline CDR1 is MNHEY and CDR2 SVGEGT. The CDR3 is 14 residues long. The CDR3 DNA reads TGTGCCAGCAGCCTAGTTTACCTCACCGGGGAGCTGTTTTTT. It translates to CASSLVYLTGELFF.

This chain uses TRBV20-1 with TRBJ2-3; D is ambiguous. Trimming took off 1 base at V and 0 bases at J, with 11 bases between the two ends. The CDR3 is 15 amino acids. CDR1 DFQATT and CDR2 SNEGSKA come from the germline V gene (reference sequence). The CDR3 protein is CSARGRAGSTDTQYF. For the CDR3, the DNA is TGCAGTGCTAGAGGCCGGGCCGGTAGCACAGATACGCAGTATTTT.

The chain recombines TRBV7-2 with TRBJ1-1; unclear D gene. The length of the CDR3 is 13 residues. Germline-derived CDR1 and CDR2 are SGHTA and FQGNSA. V was clipped by 5 bases and J by 8 bases, with 15 bases between them. The DNA for the CDR3 is TGTGCCAGCAGCCTATCACGGAGCGGGGAAGCTTTCTTT. Translation gives CASSLSRSGEAFF.

V is TRBV7-3 and J is TRBJ2-6, with 9 bases fitting TRBD1. Germline V CDR1 and CDR2: SGHTA, FQGTGA. V dropped 5 bases and J dropped 6; count of bases not matched to a gene: 8. CDR3 length: 16 amino acids. CDR3 sequence reads: CASSPAGQGVANVLTF. The CDR3 coding sequence is TGTGCCAGCAGCCCAGCGGGACAGGGTGTGGCCAACGTCCTGACTTTC.

The V and J genes are TRBV7-2 and TRBJ2-2, with D tentatively TRBD1 (6 bases). Germline CDR1 SGHTA, CDR2 FQGNSA. Trimming removed 3 bases from V and 8 bases from J, with 10 bases in between. This CDR3 comprises 13 residues. This CDR3 is CASSLNREGELFF. The CDR3 DNA is TGTGCCAGCAGCTTGAACAGGGAAGGGGAGCTGTTTTTT.

This clonotype was detected a few times. The J gene is TRBJ2-3, the V gene TRBV6-2 or TRBV6-3; D may match TRBD1 or TRBD2 (5 bases each). This CDR3 has 12 amino acids. In germline, CDR1 is MNHEY, CDR2 SVGEGT. The V end lost 7 bases, the J end lost 4 bases, and 9 bases lay between the germline ends. This CDR3 is CASNQGPDTQYF. The CDR3 DNA follows: TGTGCCAGCAACCAGGGACCAGATACGCAGTATTTT.

Only a few counts were recorded for this clonotype. The chain combines TRBV29-1 with TRBJ2-1; 10 bases match TRBD2. Per germline, CDR1 SQVTM and CDR2 ANQGSEA. Trimming took 0 bases from V and 6 from J; bases not matched to a gene: 5. The CDR3 spans 15 residues. DNA of the CDR3: TGCAGCGTTGAAGATTCGCTAGCGGGAGTCAATGAGCAGTTCTTC. Encoded protein: CSVEDSLAGVNEQFF.

There are a few counts of this clonotype. V is TRBV20-1 and J is TRBJ2-3; tentative D call: TRBD2 (6 bases). Trimming removed 4 bases at V and 0 bases at J, with 8 bases between. CDR3 size: 13 residues. Germline V gene sequence: CDR1 DFQATT, CDR2 SNEGSKA (reference sequence). CDR3: CSATGLSTDTQYF. The CDR3 DNA is TGCAGTGCTACGGGACTTAGCACAGATACGCAGTATTTT.

This clonotype has a count of ten or more. The CDR3 nucleotides read TGTGCCAGCAGTCGGGCCCCTATAACCTACAATGAGCAGTTCTTC. Its translation: CASSRAPITYNEQFF. The V call is TRBV12-3 or TRBV12-4, the J call TRBJ2-1, with unresolved D. The CDR3 length is 15 residues. The V and J ends lost 5 bases and 2 bases respectively, with 13 bases between them.

This clonotype was seen more than once but under ten times. The chain employs TRBV10-3 and TRBJ2-2; D call uncertain. In germline, CDR1 is ENHRY, CDR2 SYGVKD. Trimming took 0 bases from V and 1 from J, leaving 3 bases between them. There are 14 residues in the CDR3. This CDR3 reads CAISESENTGELFF. CDR3 sequence (DNA): TGTGCCATCAGTGAGTCTGAGAACACCGGGGAGCTGTTTTTT.

Many counts were recorded for this clonotype. V gene TRBV20-1 combines with J gene TRBJ2-3; 12 bases agree with TRBD1. V lost 3 bases to trimming and J lost 2 bases; unmatched junction nucleotides: 6. Germline V gene sequence: CDR1 DFQATT, CDR2 SNEGSKA (reference sequence). The CDR3 length is 16 residues. The CDR3 DNA reads TGCAGTGCTAGTACCGGGACAGGGGGCGTCACAGATACGCAGTATTTT. Protein product: CSASTGTGGVTDTQYF.

This clonotype was detected a few times. V and J are TRBV7-2 and TRBJ2-2; a possible D gene is TRBD2 (5 bases). The CDR3 loop spans 16 amino acids. Germline V gives CDR1 SGHTA, CDR2 FQGNSA. V gave up 1 base and J gave up 5 bases, with 14 bases separating them. CDR3 protein: CASSLGLAGGTGELFF. The CDR3 coding sequence is TGTGCCAGCAGCTTAGGACTGGCGGGCGGTACCGGGGAGCTGTTTTTT.